Here is one TCR beta chain with its context. Only in-frame clones appear in the TCRdb table, and some are missing; sequencing was by immunoSEQ multiplex PCR. The sample includes roughly 83,000 clones, 65% to 90% seen only once; the top ten take 15% to 18%. This entry is derived from a study of glioma-infiltrating T cells after dendritic cell vaccination. Germline V gene lookup returns CDR1 MNHNS and CDR2 SASEGT. The V and J ends lost 1 base and 7 bases respectively, with 11 bases between them. The CDR3 is 14 amino acids. Patients had residual fresh-frozen tumor tissue and more than two years of survival data.

The sample was blood, taken before dendritic cell vaccination. This chain joins TRBV6-1 and TRBJ2-1; D unresolved. This TCR derives from a human donor with glioblastoma. The CDR3 DNA sequence: TGTGCCAGCAGTGAAGGGTCTAGGAGAAATGAGCAGTTCTTC. Protein: CASSEGSRRNEQFF.